This paragraph covers one T cell receptor (beta chain) sequence. There is no known antigen for this receptor. No base quality information exists; no much larger clone differs at one position. The library came from 5' RACE. Sequencing was performed on an Illumina HiSeq 2500. A second PCR of roughly 7 to 11 cycles was performed with a sample-barcoded 5' primer and a J-beta primer mix. A unique molecular identifier was introduced onto each TCR beta cDNA molecule by a template-switch 5' adaptor carrying 12 random nucleotides. Each sample yielded at least 2.5 million CDR3-containing paired-end reads. First-strand cDNA synthesis was performed from all RNA using the Mint cDNA synthesis kit, with priming by a TRBC-specific oligonucleotide. After uracil-DNA glycosylase treatment, a first 18-cycle PCR used universal primers M1SS and BC2_uni_R on all cDNA. In the source study's methods: Each sample was normalized by randomly selecting 1 million high-quality reads, each carrying a distinct molecular identifier. Instead of being binned into consensus sequences, reads that shared molecular identifiers were thrown out. MiTCR, run with a Q25 quality threshold and the strictest error-elimination algorithm, handled CDR3 identification, clonotype clustering and error correction. A nonparametric unseen species model with Euler transformation was used to estimate lower-bound total TCR beta diversity. Using fastp trimming at Q25 and MiXCR clonotype assembly, TCRdb reanalyzed the public sequencing data and kept in-frame beta chains. Rows are combined by CDR3 protein, so each entry shows the most common genes and DNA. These V and J calls rely on TCRdb rather than the paper's analysis. For this sample there are over 950,000 distinct CDR3 sequences; around two fifths appear just once. The top ten constitute about an eighth of the sample.

This sample was taken from a study of blood T cells in healthy people across ages (dated by TCRdb to 2013 to 2016). A note on the overall study: Template switching captured roughly one uniquely barcoded TCR beta cDNA molecule per two T cells in model experiments. The study measured age-related changes in TCR beta repertoire diversity using deep sequencing normalized with unique cDNA molecular identifiers. Four age groups were formed from the donors: young (average approximately 15 years), middle-aged (approximately 42), aged (about 62) and long-lived (more than 75). To avoid experimental bias, donors of different ages were spread randomly across the sequencing lanes. Using the same blood draw, the study looked at two additional independent replicas of 1 million unique cDNA reads for two donors, one aged 18 to 30 and the other aged 80 or older.

CDR1 and CDR2 are drawn from the germline V gene: LGHNA, YNFKEQ. The CDR3, cysteine through phenylalanine, is 19 amino acids long. Only the CDR3 DNA stays, 57 bases, in frame from base 1. V lost 0 bases and J lost 4 bases, and the count of bases not matched to a germline gene is 13. On the study overall, not on this receptor specifically: The percentage of naive T cells measured by flow cytometry correlated strongly with observed TCR beta diversity. Compared with the aged group, the long-lived group had more naive CD4+ T cells, fewer expanded clones and increased TCR diversity, suggesting age selection. Because profiling used bulk unsorted PBMCs, naive and antigen-experienced compartments could not be compared conclusively. The CMV infection status of donors was not known, potentially confounding age-related changes in expanded clonotypes. Observed TCR beta diversity per million T cells fell roughly linearly with age, and a significant reduction was already apparent by age roughly 40. Estimates of total diversity based on one million sequenced T cells were regarded as lower bounds and as underestimates.

The approximately 39 donors, aged about 6 to 90 years, were systemically healthy Caucasian individuals from Russia. Each donor gave 8 to 10 milliliters of peripheral blood, collected into EDTA-treated Vacutainer tubes. Ficoll-Paque density-gradient centrifugation was used to isolate PBMCs, with at least 6.5 million per sample. Total RNA, at least 5.5 micrograms per sample, was extracted from PBMCs with Trizol reagent. Naive CD45RAhigh/CD27high T cell percentages were measured by flow cytometry on a PBMC aliquot from every donor. The specimen sequenced was blood. The receptor was derived from a man aged 18 to 35 in good health. Recombination connected TRBV4-2 to TRBJ2-3; TRBD2 fits 10 bases in the junction. The encoded CDR3 is CASSQDMVRASGGADTQYF. The DNA sequence reads TGTGCCAGCAGCCAAGATATGGTTCGGGCTAGCGGGGGCGCAGATACGCAGTATTTT.